This T cell receptor (beta chain) was recorded in a study of beta chain features in type 1 diabetes. The overall study: Healthy donors resembled patients in age, gender and cell yields. Study observations and caveats: Naive, central memory and Treg TCRB repertoires appeared more alike in patients than in healthy donors. Over-representation of high TCR-expressing cells was a possible consequence of cDNA sequencing.

V was cut by 0 bases and J by 10 bases, with 13 bases left in between. The CDR3 contains 15 residues. In germline, CDR1 is LGHNA, CDR2 YSLEER. This clone was counted only a few times. Its specificity is not known. TCRB transcripts that were expressed got sequenced, as all of the isolated RNA had been reverse transcribed. The method was immunoSEQ multiplex PCR; TCRdb's version includes in-frame clones alone and lacks a portion of them. The sample has about 300,000 clones; under 8.5% are singletons. The sequenced sample consisted of central memory CD4+ T cells from blood. The rearrangement uses TRBV4-3 and TRBJ1-6; TRBD1 might be the D (6 bases). The sequence derives from a woman between 18 and 29 years old in good health. The CDR3 loop reads CASSQDWGRRSPLHF. Here the CDR3 DNA reads TGCGCCAGCAGCCAAGACTGGGGGCGCCGGTCACCCCTCCACTTT.